This T cell receptor beta chain was captured by sequencing in a study of shared clonotypes between healthy human individuals. The investigators split CD4+ cells into a CD45RA+ naive subset and a CD45RA-negative memory subset. The data were produced by immunoSEQ multiplex PCR, yet TCRdb's version contains in-frame clones alone and is incomplete. Of approximately 2.4 million clones listed, more than 90% are singletons. This CDR3 comprises 13 residues. V lost 0 bases to trimming and J lost 13 bases, with 11 bases between them. The germline V gene encodes CDR1 SGHRS and CDR2 YFSETQ. This clonotype originated in a man aged 18 to 30 in good health. This chain links TRBV5-1 with TRBJ2-6; unclear D gene. Source material: naive CD4+ T cells sorted from blood. The subset here: CD45RA+ positively selected. In nucleotides, the CDR3 is TGCGCCAGCAGCTTGGAGGATCGGACGGTCCTGACTTTC. Translated: CASSLEDRTVLTF. Drawing the rest from reference TRBV5-1 and TRBJ2-6, the complete variable domain is KAGVTQTPRYLIKTRGQQVTLSCSPISGHRSVSWYQQTPGQGLQFLFEYFSETQRNKGNFPGRFSGRQFSNSRSEMNVSTLELGDSALYLCASSLEDRTVLTFGAGSRLTVL.